These T cell receptor beta chains were read from a single sample in a study of T cells in localized non-small cell lung cancer. Libraries were prepared by immunoSEQ multiplex PCR; TCRdb keeps only in-frame clonotypes and omits some of them. The sample yields approximately 72,000 clones, approximately 85% seen once. The material was peripheral blood, obtained before any cancer treatment. These receptors originate from a female donor aged 60 or older with stage I lung adenocarcinoma. The CDR3 runs from the conserved cysteine through the conserved F or W. Fields, in order: CDR3 DNA, CDR3 protein, D gene, J gene, CDR3 length, clone size, V gene. D genes are given only for firm matches. Expanded clones get a size class; other rows say once, few or many, or leave the size out.

DNA: TGCGCCAGCAGCACAACAGGGGGTCTCATCGAAAAACTGTTTTTT
CDR3: CASSTTGGLIEKLFF
D: TRBD1
J: TRBJ1-4
length: 15
size: NA
V: TRBV5-1

DNA: TGTGCCTCAACCGGGACACCTAGCAATCAGCCCCAGCATTTT
CDR3: CASTGTPSNQPQHF
D: NA
J: TRBJ1-5
length: 14
size: many
V: TRBV5-4

DNA: TGTGCCAGTAGTAGACAGGGGAGGGGAAACATTCAGTACTTC
CDR3: CASSRQGRGNIQYF
D: NA
J: TRBJ2-4
length: 14
size: once
V: TRBV19

DNA: TGTGCCAGCAGTTACGCAGCGAGCTATGGCTACACCTTC
CDR3: CASSYAASYGYTF
D: NA
J: TRBJ1-2
length: 13
size: NA
V: TRBV6-5

DNA: TGCGCCAGCAGCTTGGCATCTAGCGGGAGTTCTGGGAAGACCCAGTACTTC
CDR3: CASSLASSGSSGKTQYF
D: TRBD2
J: TRBJ2-5
length: 17
size: NA
V: TRBV5-1

DNA: TGTGCCAGCAGCGTAGGTACAGGGGGTTACTATGGCTACACCTTC
CDR3: CASSVGTGGYYGYTF
D: TRBD1
J: TRBJ1-2
length: 15
size: NA
V: TRBV9

DNA: TGTGCCAGCCGGTGGGGGACATTTGACTACGAGCAGTACTTC
CDR3: CASRWGTFDYEQYF
D: NA
J: TRBJ2-7
length: 14
size: NA
V: TRBV6-1

DNA: TGTGCCAGCAGGCGTCCGGGACAGAGCGTCGAGCAGTACTTC
CDR3: CASRRPGQSVEQYF
D: TRBD1
J: TRBJ2-7
length: 14
size: NA
V: TRBV11-2

DNA: TGCGCCAGCAGCCGATCGGGCGGGAGGGCCGGATTCTACGAGCAGTACTTC
CDR3: CASSRSGGRAGFYEQYF
D: TRBD2
J: TRBJ2-7
length: 17
size: NA
V: TRBV4-1

DNA: TGTGCCAGCAGTAATGGAAAAGACCGGAACACTGAAGCTTTCTTT
CDR3: CASSNGKDRNTEAFF
D: NA
J: TRBJ1-1
length: 15
size: NA
V: TRBV13

DNA: TGCGCCAGCAGCTTGGCCGGGACTAGCGGGATCAATGAGCAGTTCTTC
CDR3: CASSLAGTSGINEQFF
D: TRBD2
J: TRBJ2-1
length: 16
size: once
V: TRBV5-1

DNA: TGTGCCAGTAGTGGTGGGGGCGGAGGCTCCTACAATGAGCAGTTCTTC
CDR3: CASSGGGGGSYNEQFF
D: NA
J: TRBJ2-1
length: 16
size: NA
V: TRBV19

DNA: TGTGCCAGCAGAAGAGGCAAACATTCACCCCTCCACTTT
CDR3: CASRRGKHSPLHF
D: NA
J: TRBJ1-6
length: 13
size: few
V: TRBV6-5

DNA: TGTGCCAGTAGTATAACGCTCAGGGCCAACGCTGGGGCCAACGTCCTGACTTTC
CDR3: CASSITLRANAGANVLTF
D: NA
J: TRBJ2-6
length: 18
size: NA
V: TRBV19

DNA: TGTGCCAGCAGCGTACCGGGACTAGCGGGAGCCGGGGAGCTGTTTTTT
CDR3: CASSVPGLAGAGELFF
D: TRBD2
J: TRBJ2-2
length: 16
size: NA
V: TRBV7-3

DNA: TGCGCCAGCAGTGAGGTACCAGAAAAAAGGGGGCAGTACTTC
CDR3: CASSEVPEKRGQYF
D: NA
J: TRBJ2-7
length: 14
size: NA
V: TRBV10-1

DNA: TGCGCCAGCCTCGGACTAGCGGGAAGCGAGCAGTACTTC
CDR3: CASLGLAGSEQYF
D: TRBD2
J: TRBJ2-7
length: 13
size: NA
V: TRBV5-1

DNA: TGTGCCAGCAGGCGACAGGGGTACACTGAAGCTTTCTTT
CDR3: CASRRQGYTEAFF
D: TRBD1
J: TRBJ1-1
length: 13
size: once
V: TRBV14

DNA: TGTGCCAGCAGCGCCGGTCTCGGCTACGAGCAGTACTTC
CDR3: CASSAGLGYEQYF
D: NA
J: TRBJ2-7
length: 13
size: NA
V: TRBV9

DNA: TGCGCCAGCAGCATGTGGACAGGGGGAGGAACTGAAGCTTTCTTT
CDR3: CASSMWTGGGTEAFF
D: TRBD1
J: TRBJ1-1
length: 15
size: few
V: TRBV5-1

DNA: TGTGCCAGCAGCCGGACTAGCGGGAGGCCCCGCGAGCAGTACTTC
CDR3: CASSRTSGRPREQYF
D: TRBD2
J: TRBJ2-7
length: 15
size: NA
V: TRBV6-5

DNA: TGTGCCAGCAGCTTAGATGGTAGAAACACTGAAGCTTTCTTT
CDR3: CASSLDGRNTEAFF
D: NA
J: TRBJ1-1
length: 14
size: NA
V: TRBV11-3

DNA: TGCAGCGTGGGCGAGGGGGCCGCTGAAGCTTTCTTT
CDR3: CSVGEGAAEAFF
D: TRBD1
J: TRBJ1-1
length: 12
size: NA
V: TRBV29-1

DNA: TGTGCCAGCTCACCATTGGAGCGGGGGGTATCGGGGACCCAGTACTTC
CDR3: CASSPLERGVSGTQYF
D: TRBD2
J: TRBJ2-5
length: 16
size: NA
V: TRBV18

DNA: TGTGCCAGCAGGGACCCAGGGTATGGCTACACCTTC
CDR3: CASRDPGYGYTF
D: NA
J: TRBJ1-2
length: 12
size: NA
V: TRBV27

DNA: TGCAGCGTTGAAGTTCGGGATACGCAGTATTTT
CDR3: CSVEVRDTQYF
D: NA
J: TRBJ2-3
length: 11
size: NA
V: TRBV29-1

DNA: TGTGCCAGCTCACCACTGAGGGGAGGAGAAGAGACCCAGTACTTC
CDR3: CASSPLRGGEETQYF
D: NA
J: TRBJ2-5
length: 15
size: NA
V: TRBV18

DNA: TGTGCCAGCAAACTGCCAGGTCCCAATGAAAAACTGTTTTTT
CDR3: CASKLPGPNEKLFF
D: NA
J: TRBJ1-4
length: 14
size: NA
V: TRBV6-1

DNA: TGTGCCACTTGGACAGGGGGCTACTATGGCTACACCTTC
CDR3: CATWTGGYYGYTF
D: TRBD1
J: TRBJ1-2
length: 13
size: NA
V: TRBV6-5

DNA: TGTGCCAGCAGCCCCGCGGGACCCTGGATGAATGAGCAGTTCTTC
CDR3: CASSPAGPWMNEQFF
D: NA
J: TRBJ2-1
length: 15
size: NA
V: TRBV14

DNA: TGTGCCAGTTCTCCGGGACAGGGGATGATTTTTTCAGGAAACACCATATATTTT
CDR3: CASSPGQGMIFSGNTIYF
D: TRBD1
J: TRBJ1-3
length: 18
size: once
V: TRBV19

DNA: TGTGCCAGCAGCCACCTTGGGGGGCTCACTGAAGCTTTCTTT
CDR3: CASSHLGGLTEAFF
D: NA
J: TRBJ1-1
length: 14
size: NA
V: TRBV5-5

DNA: TGCGCCAGCAGCCCCTCGAGAGTTAGCGACAATGAGCAGTTCTTC
CDR3: CASSPSRVSDNEQFF
D: NA
J: TRBJ2-1
length: 15
size: NA
V: TRBV4-1

DNA: TGTGCCAGTAGTCAACTTGGGGGAGTCGAAGCTTTCTTT
CDR3: CASSQLGGVEAFF
D: NA
J: TRBJ1-1
length: 13
size: few
V: TRBV19

DNA: TGTGCCAGCAGCTCACAGGGGGCCCTCACCGGGGAGCTGTTTTTT
CDR3: CASSSQGALTGELFF
D: TRBD1
J: TRBJ2-2
length: 15
size: NA
V: TRBV6-5

DNA: TGTGCCAGTAGTCGACAGGCAAGCTCCTACGAGCAGTACTTC
CDR3: CASSRQASSYEQYF
D: NA
J: TRBJ2-7
length: 14
size: NA
V: TRBV19

DNA: TGTGCCAGCACCACCTCGGGGTCCGGGGAGCTGTTTTTT
CDR3: CASTTSGSGELFF
D: NA
J: TRBJ2-2
length: 13
size: NA
V: TRBV2

DNA: TGTGCCAGCAGCCCACAGGCGACTAGCGGGGGAAACATTCAGTACTTC
CDR3: CASSPQATSGGNIQYF
D: TRBD2
J: TRBJ2-4
length: 16
size: NA
V: TRBV7-2

DNA: TGTGCCAGCAGCTTTATCCAGGGAGGCACCGGGGAGCTGTTTTTT
CDR3: CASSFIQGGTGELFF
D: NA
J: TRBJ2-2
length: 15
size: NA
V: TRBV7-2

DNA: TGCGCCAGCAGCTCCCGCGGGGGCCCGAGCACAGATACGCAGTATTTT
CDR3: CASSSRGGPSTDTQYF
D: NA
J: TRBJ2-3
length: 16
size: once
V: TRBV4-1

DNA: TGTGCCAGCAGCTTCGGCGGACAAAAATACAATGAGCAGTTCTTC
CDR3: CASSFGGQKYNEQFF
D: NA
J: TRBJ2-1
length: 15
size: NA
V: TRBV5-6

DNA: TGTGCCAGCAGTGTAAGACAGGGAGGATCAGAACATTTT
CDR3: CASSVRQGGSEHF
D: TRBD1
J: TRBJ1-5
length: 13
size: NA
V: TRBV2

DNA: TGTGCCAGCAGTGGTGCATTGGGGGGACAGACCTACAATGAGCAGTTCTTC
CDR3: CASSGALGGQTYNEQFF
D: NA
J: TRBJ2-1
length: 17
size: NA
V: TRBV6-1

DNA: TGTGCCAGTAGTCAGACAGGGAACCATCAGCCCCAGCATTTT
CDR3: CASSQTGNHQPQHF
D: TRBD1
J: TRBJ1-5
length: 14
size: NA
V: TRBV19

DNA: TGTGCCAGCAGTAACAGGGTGTCCCAAATGAACACTGAAGCTTTCTTT
CDR3: CASSNRVSQMNTEAFF
D: NA
J: TRBJ1-1
length: 16
size: NA
V: TRBV11-3

DNA: TGCGCCAGCAGCTTTACAGGGGGAACGGATGGCTACACCTTC
CDR3: CASSFTGGTDGYTF
D: TRBD1
J: TRBJ1-2
length: 14
size: NA
V: TRBV5-1

DNA: TGTGCCAGCTCACCTAGGGTCCCCAGCTCTGGAAACACCATATATTTT
CDR3: CASSPRVPSSGNTIYF
D: NA
J: TRBJ1-3
length: 16
size: NA
V: TRBV18

DNA: TGTGCCAGCAGTAGACAGGGAGGGCCCTACGAGCAGTACTTC
CDR3: CASSRQGGPYEQYF
D: NA
J: TRBJ2-7
length: 14
size: NA
V: TRBV2

DNA: TGTGCCAGCAGCTTAGCTGGGACTAGCCAAGAGACCCAGTACTTC
CDR3: CASSLAGTSQETQYF
D: TRBD2
J: TRBJ2-5
length: 15
size: NA
V: TRBV7-2

DNA: TGTGCCAGCAGCGCAACAGGGGGCATCACTGAAGCTTTCTTT
CDR3: CASSATGGITEAFF
D: TRBD1
J: TRBJ1-1
length: 14
size: NA
V: TRBV7-2

DNA: TGTGCCAGCAGCACACAGGGGAATAGCAATCAGCCCCAGCATTTT
CDR3: CASSTQGNSNQPQHF
D: TRBD1
J: TRBJ1-5
length: 15
size: few
V: TRBV27

DNA: TGCGCCAGCAGTCCCTTGGGAACTAATGAAAAACTGTTTTTT
CDR3: CASSPLGTNEKLFF
D: NA
J: TRBJ1-4
length: 14
size: NA
V: TRBV4-1

DNA: TGTGCCAGCAGCCCATTCCGGGATGCAGATACGCAGTATTTT
CDR3: CASSPFRDADTQYF
D: NA
J: TRBJ2-3
length: 14
size: NA
V: TRBV7-9

DNA: TGTGCCAGCAGTGACCTCGGGGACAGGGCGAACTATGGCTACACCTTC
CDR3: CASSDLGDRANYGYTF
D: TRBD1
J: TRBJ1-2
length: 16
size: NA
V: TRBV2

DNA: TGCGCCAGCAGTGAACGGGATCAGCCCCAGCATTTT
CDR3: CASSERDQPQHF
D: NA
J: TRBJ1-5
length: 12
size: NA
V: TRBV10-2

DNA: TGTGCCAGCAGTGGTTACGGTCCGAACTATGGCTACACCTTC
CDR3: CASSGYGPNYGYTF
D: NA
J: TRBJ1-2
length: 14
size: NA
V: TRBV6-1

DNA: TGCGCCAGCAGCCAGGACACCGGGGATCTTTCTGAAGCTTTCTTT
CDR3: CASSQDTGDLSEAFF
D: NA
J: TRBJ1-1
length: 15
size: NA
V: TRBV4-1

DNA: TGTGCCAGCACCCGACAGGGGGCTGGCAACTATGGCTACACCTTC
CDR3: CASTRQGAGNYGYTF
D: TRBD1
J: TRBJ1-2
length: 15
size: NA
V: TRBV6-5

DNA: TGTGCCAGCAGCGAAGGCGGGGGGGCCGGTGAGCAGTTCTTC
CDR3: CASSEGGGAGEQFF
D: TRBD2
J: TRBJ2-1
length: 14
size: NA
V: TRBV9